Following are 12 T cell receptor beta chains from one sample sequenced in a study of T cell responses to AZD1222 COVID-19 vaccine. The protocol was immunoSEQ multiplex PCR, while the TCRdb copy is restricted to in-frame clones and leaves out a portion. Among around 100,000 clones listed, roughly 84% were seen once. Specimen: peripheral blood, collected on day 0 of AZD1222 vaccination. The receptors stem from an adult in good health.

The chain recombines TRBV11-2 with TRBJ1-3; D uncertain. This CDR3 is built from 14 residues. The V gene's germline CDR1 is SGHAT and CDR2 FQNNGV. The germline V and J ends were trimmed by 5 bases and 0 bases, with 8 bases remaining between them. The CDR3 sequence is CASSIVYSGNTIYF. The CDR3, as DNA: TGTGCCAGCAGCATCGTATACTCTGGAAACACCATATATTTT.

The chain has TRBV5-1 and TRBJ1-1, with 9 bases identical to TRBD1. V lost 1 base and J lost 4; bases outside the gene matches: 5. The CDR3 sequence is 15 residues long. From germline, CDR1 is SGHRS and CDR2 YFSETQ. The CDR3 sequence: CASSLSGQGPTEAFF. The CDR3 DNA reads TGCGCCAGCAGCTTGTCGGGACAGGGCCCCACTGAAGCTTTCTTT.

The gene calls are TRBV25-1 and TRBJ1-2, with D maybe TRBD1 (5 bases). CDR1 and CDR2 from the germline V gene are MGHDK and SYGVNS. The CDR3 covers 18 residues. V was cut by 2 bases and J by 5 bases, with 24 bases left in between. The CDR3 DNA reads TGTGCCAGCAGTGAAAACCCGCCCGGTACGGTCCGGGGGTATGGCTACACCTTC. Protein sequence: CASSENPPGTVRGYGYTF.

The chain uses TRBV11-3 and TRBJ2-7; D remains unclear. Germline V gives CDR1 SGHNT, CDR2 YENEEA. The CDR3 is 12 amino acids. V gave up 3 bases and J gave up 0 bases, with 3 bases separating them. The CDR3 region has the DNA TGTGCCAGCAGCTTCGACTCCTACGAGCAGTACTTC. Translating gives CASSFDSYEQYF.

V usage is TRBV5-1 and J usage is TRBJ2-7, with TRBD2 identical over 13 bases. The CDR3 has 14 residues. Looked up from germline, CDR1 is SGHRS and CDR2 is YFSETQ. J lost 5 bases, V lost 3 bases, and 2 bases had no gene match. CDR3 sequence reads: CASSSGLAGDEQYF. CDR3 DNA sequence: TGCGCCAGCAGCTCCGGACTAGCGGGAGACGAGCAGTACTTC.

The CDR3 DNA reads as TGTGCCAGCAGCTGGACGCGAATGGGGACTAGCGGGAGTGCAGATACGCAGTATTTT. Translated: CASSWTRMGTSGSADTQYF. The J gene is TRBJ2-3, the V gene TRBV7-9, with TRBD2 matching 14 bases. Per germline, CDR1 SEHNR and CDR2 FQNEAQ (reference sequence). V gave up 4 bases and J gave up 4 bases; unmatched junction bases: 13. The CDR3 spans 19 residues.

This chain joins TRBV3-1 (or the pseudogene TRBV3-2) and TRBJ2-7; D not certain. Trimming removed 4 bases from V and 4 bases from J, with 17 bases in between. The CDR3 is 15 amino acids. Germline CDR1 LGHDT, CDR2 YNNKEL (reference sequence). The CDR3 loop reads CASSLKQDSWYEQYF. The CDR3 region has the DNA TGTGCCAGCAGCCTTAAGCAGGATTCGTGGTACGAGCAGTACTTC.

The chain carries TRBV28 and TRBJ1-4, with TRBD1 identical over 7 bases. The V gene's germline CDR1 is MDHEN and CDR2 SYDVKM. The CDR3 runs 11 residues. V shed 6 bases and J 13 bases; nucleotides not matched to a gene: 5. The chain's CDR3 is CASSLGQLLFF. CDR3 in DNA: TGTGCCAGCAGCCTGGGACAGTTACTGTTTTTT.

The chain couples TRBV7-9 to TRBJ2-3; D remains ambiguous. The CDR3 is made up of 16 amino acids. The germline V gene has CDR1 SEHNR and CDR2 FQNEAQ (reference sequence). V gave up 1 base and J gave up 5 bases, with 16 bases separating them. The DNA for the CDR3 is TGTGCCAGCAGCTTAGGTTGGCGAAGTGGCGGAGATACGCAGTATTTT. Its protein product is CASSLGWRSGGDTQYF.

The chain is built from TRBV19 and TRBJ2-5, with D perhaps being TRBD1 or TRBD2 (5 bases each). The CDR3 is made up of 14 amino acids. The V end lost 3 bases, the J end lost 5 bases, and 13 bases lay between the germline ends. Germline loops: CDR1 LNHDA, CDR2 SQIVND (reference sequence). CDR3 sequence reads: CASSIRSWGETQYF. In DNA, the CDR3 is TGTGCCAGTAGTATCCGGTCTTGGGGGGAGACCCAGTACTTC.

The chain carries TRBV21-1 and TRBJ2-2. TRBV21-1 is reported as a pseudogene. The CDR3 runs 16 residues. The CDR3 DNA reads TGTGCCAGCAGCAAAGCCCATTGGGGGTTGCCCGGGGAGCTGTTTTTT. Translated, it gives CASSKAHWGLPGELFF.

V and J are TRBV4-2 and TRBJ2-1, with 8 bases matching TRBD2. The CDR3 is made up of 17 amino acids. Germline values: CDR1 LGHNA, CDR2 YNFKEQ. The V and J ends lost 5 bases and 7 bases, in that order; junction bases with no gene match: 16. The CDR3 is CASSSTLGGLVGNEQFF. The CDR3 bases are TGTGCCAGCAGCTCCACCCTAGGGGGACTAGTGGGAAATGAGCAGTTCTTC.